This T cell receptor beta chain was sequenced in a study of OX40 agonist ivuxolimab in advanced cancers. At the level of the study: Patients were dosed with the agonistic anti-OX40 (CD134) antibody ivuxolimab. Prior therapy, whether anti-PD-1, anti-PD-L1 or anti-CTLA-4, was allowed, and 40% had some. Study results and limitations: No antigen was identified for the clonally expanded peripheral T cells.

This clone was seen more than once but under ten times. Its antigen is unidentified. Some clones are missing from TCRdb's copy, which holds only in-frame ones; the method was immunoSEQ multiplex PCR. Of roughly 9,300 clones listed, roughly two thirds are singletons. Losses at the gene ends were 4 bases for V and 5 bases for J; bases not matched to a gene: 3. The germline gives CDR1 SGHVS, CDR2 FQNEAQ. This CDR3 comprises 14 residues. The rearrangement uses TRBV7-8 and TRBJ2-3; 10 bases are a match to TRBD2. The specimen was CD4+ or CD8+ T cells sorted from blood, collected in a trial of the OX40 agonist ivuxolimab. The clonotype comes from an adult with an advanced solid tumor such as melanoma, head and neck, liver or kidney cancer. CDR3 region: CASSSRLAGDTQYF. CDR3 sequence (DNA): TGTGCCAGCAGCTCAAGACTAGCGGGAGATACGCAGTATTTT.